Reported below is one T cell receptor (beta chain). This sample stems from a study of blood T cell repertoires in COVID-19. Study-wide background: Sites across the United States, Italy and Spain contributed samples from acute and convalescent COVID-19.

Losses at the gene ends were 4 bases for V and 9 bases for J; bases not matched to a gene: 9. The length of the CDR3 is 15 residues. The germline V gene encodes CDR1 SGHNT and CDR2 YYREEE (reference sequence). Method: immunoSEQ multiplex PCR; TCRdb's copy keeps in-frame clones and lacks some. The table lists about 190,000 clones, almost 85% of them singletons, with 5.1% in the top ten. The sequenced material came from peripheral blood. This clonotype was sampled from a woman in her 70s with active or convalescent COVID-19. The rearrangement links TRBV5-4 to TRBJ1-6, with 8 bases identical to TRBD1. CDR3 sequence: CASSLRQGRVSPLHF. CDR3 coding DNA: TGTGCCAGCAGCCTTCGACAGGGGAGGGTTTCACCCCTCCACTTT. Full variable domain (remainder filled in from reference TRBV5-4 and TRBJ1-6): ETGVTQSPTHLIKTRGQQVTLRCSSQSGHNTVSWYQQALGQGPQFIFQYYREEENGRGNFPPRFSGLQFPNYSSELNVNALELDDSALYLCASSLRQGRVSPLHFGNGTRLTVT.